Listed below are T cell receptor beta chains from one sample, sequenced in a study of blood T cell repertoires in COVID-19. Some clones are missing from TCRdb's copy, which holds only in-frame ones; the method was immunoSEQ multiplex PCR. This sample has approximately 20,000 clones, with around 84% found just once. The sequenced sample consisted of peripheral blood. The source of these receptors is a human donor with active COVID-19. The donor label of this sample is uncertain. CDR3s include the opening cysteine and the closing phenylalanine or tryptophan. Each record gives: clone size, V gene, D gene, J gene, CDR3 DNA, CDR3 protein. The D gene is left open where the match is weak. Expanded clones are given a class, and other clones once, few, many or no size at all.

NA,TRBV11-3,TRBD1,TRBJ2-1,TGTGCCAGCAGCTCCACAGGGGAACCCTACAATGAGCAGTTCTTC,CASSSTGEPYNEQFF
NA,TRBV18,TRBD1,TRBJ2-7,TGTGCCAGCTCAAGGGACAGGACCTTGAGCGAGCAGTACTTC,CASSRDRTLSEQYF
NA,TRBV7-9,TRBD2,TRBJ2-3,TGTGCCAGCAGCGGCTGGACTAGCGGGGACACAGATACGCAGTATTTT,CASSGWTSGDTDTQYF
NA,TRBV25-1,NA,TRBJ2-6,TGTGCCACCGCTCACAGTTCTGGGGCCAACGTCCTGACTTTC,CATAHSSGANVLTF
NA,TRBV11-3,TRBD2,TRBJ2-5,TGTGCCAGCAACCAGAGGCAGGGGGCGCCGGGACTAGCGGCAGAGACCCAGTACTTC,CASNQRQGAPGLAAETQYF
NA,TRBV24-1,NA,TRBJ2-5,TGTGCCACCAGTGATTTGTCTGGGCCTGGCGTGACCCAGTACTTC,CATSDLSGPGVTQYF
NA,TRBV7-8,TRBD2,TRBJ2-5,TGTGCCAGCCTTTCCGGGACTAGCGGGGGGGTAACAATGACCCAGTACTTC,CASLSGTSGGVTMTQYF
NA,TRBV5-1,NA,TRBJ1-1,TGCGCCAGCAGCTTGGGGCAGGGGCAAGGCACTGAAGCTTTCTTT,CASSLGQGQGTEAFF
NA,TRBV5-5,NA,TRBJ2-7,TGTGCCAGCAGCTTGGCGGAAAGGGAGGTCTACGAGCAGTACTTC,CASSLAEREVYEQYF
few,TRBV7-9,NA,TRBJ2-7,TGTGCCAGCACCATGGGGGACTCGACCTCCTACGAGCAGTACTTC,CASTMGDSTSYEQYF
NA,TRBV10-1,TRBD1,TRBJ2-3,TGCGCCAGCAGCAAGGTGGACAGGGAAGATACGCAGTATTTT,CASSKVDREDTQYF
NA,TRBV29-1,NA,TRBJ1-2,TGCAGCGCCTCCCCCACCCGTTACGCGAACTATGGCTACACCTTC,CSASPTRYANYGYTF
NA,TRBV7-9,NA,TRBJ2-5,TGTGCCAGCAGCTTAGAGGAGGGGTTCTGGGAGACCCAGTACTTC,CASSLEEGFWETQYF
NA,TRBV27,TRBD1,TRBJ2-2,TGTGCCAGCAGTTCACCTGACAGGGGAGTTTGGACCGGGGAGCTGTTTTTT,CASSSPDRGVWTGELFF
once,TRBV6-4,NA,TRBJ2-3,TGTGCCAGCAGTGACCTCATGGGGGCTAGCACAGATACGCAGTATTTT,CASSDLMGASTDTQYF
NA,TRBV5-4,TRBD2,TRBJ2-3,TGTGCCAGCAGCGCGCAAGCGGGGGTCACAGATACGCAGTATTTT,CASSAQAGVTDTQYF
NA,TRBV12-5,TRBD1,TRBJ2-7,TGTGCTAGTGGTTCTCGAACACCACAGGGGCCGACCTACGAGCAGTACTTC,CASGSRTPQGPTYEQYF
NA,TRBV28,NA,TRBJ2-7,TGTGCCAGCAGTTTAGAGGGCTACGAGCAGTACTTC,CASSLEGYEQYF
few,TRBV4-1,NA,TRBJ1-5,TGCGCCAGCAGCCAAGTACACGGAGAACAGCCCCAGCATTTT,CASSQVHGEQPQHF
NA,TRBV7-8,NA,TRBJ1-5,TGTGCCAGCAGCTGGGCAGGGAATCAGCCCCAGCATTTT,CASSWAGNQPQHF
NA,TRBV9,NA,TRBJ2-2,TGTGCCAGCAGCGTGGCAGGGAACACCGGGGAGCTGTTTTTT,CASSVAGNTGELFF
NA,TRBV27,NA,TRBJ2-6,TGTGCCAGCAGTTTCCCCCTAGGTCTCCATAAGGGGGCCAACGTCCTGACTTTC,CASSFPLGLHKGANVLTF
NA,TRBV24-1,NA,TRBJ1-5,TGTGCCACCAGTGATACAGAAGGTGATAGCAATCAGCCCCAGCATTTT,CATSDTEGDSNQPQHF
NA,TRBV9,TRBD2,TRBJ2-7,TGTGCCAGCAGCGTAGATCAGCGGGGATTCGACGAGCAGTACTTC,CASSVDQRGFDEQYF
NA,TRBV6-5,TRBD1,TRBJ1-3,TGTGCCAGCAGTTACACCGGGACAGTCTCTGGAAACACCATATATTTT,CASSYTGTVSGNTIYF
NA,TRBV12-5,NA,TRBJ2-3,TGTGCTAGTGGTCAATGGACTGCAGGGGCCATAGATACGCAGTATTTT,CASGQWTAGAIDTQYF
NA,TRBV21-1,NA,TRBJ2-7,TGTGCCAGCAGCAAAAACCTCGGCGAGCAGTACTTC,CASSKNLGEQYF
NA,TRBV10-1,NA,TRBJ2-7,TGCGCCAGCAGTGATGACTGGCAAAGCTACGAGCAGTACTTC,CASSDDWQSYEQYF
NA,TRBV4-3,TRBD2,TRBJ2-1,TGCGCCAGCACCGGGGGACTAGCGGTCGATGAGCAGTTCTTC,CASTGGLAVDEQFF
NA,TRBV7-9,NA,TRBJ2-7,TGTGCCACGAATGGGAGGGGGTCCTACGAGCAGTACTTC,CATNGRGSYEQYF
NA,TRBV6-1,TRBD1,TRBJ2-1,TGTGCCAGCAGTGAAAGGGGGACAGCGCAGCGGCATGAGCAGTTCTTC,CASSERGTAQRHEQFF
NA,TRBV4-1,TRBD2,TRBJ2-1,TGCGCCAGCACCCGGGGGGGTACCTACAATGAGCAGTTCTTC,CASTRGGTYNEQFF
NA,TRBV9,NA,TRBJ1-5,TGTGCCAGCAGCGTAGAAGCTAATCAGCCCCAGCATTTT,CASSVEANQPQHF
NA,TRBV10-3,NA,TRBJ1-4,TGTGCCATCAGTCAACAGGGTAGCAGTGAAAAACTGTTTTTT,CAISQQGSSEKLFF
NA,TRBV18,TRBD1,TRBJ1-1,TGTGCCAGCTCACGAGGGACAGGAGCTATTATTGAAGCTTTCTTT,CASSRGTGAIIEAFF
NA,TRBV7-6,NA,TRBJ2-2,TGTGCCAGCAGCTTAGAGGGGGAAACCGGGGAGCTGTTTTTT,CASSLEGETGELFF
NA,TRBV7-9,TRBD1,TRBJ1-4,TGTGCCAGCAGCAGAAGACAGGGAGCTAATGAAAAACTGTTTTTT,CASSRRQGANEKLFF
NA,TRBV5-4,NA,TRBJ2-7,TGTGCCAGCAGCTTGGTAGGCACTATCTCCTACGAGCAGTACTTC,CASSLVGTISYEQYF
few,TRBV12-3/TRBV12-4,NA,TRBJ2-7,TGTGCCAGCAGTTTCGAGGGCTACGAGCAGTACTTC,CASSFEGYEQYF
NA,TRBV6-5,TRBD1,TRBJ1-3,TGTGCCAGCAGTTACCGGGACAGCTCTGGAAACACCATATATTTT,CASSYRDSSGNTIYF
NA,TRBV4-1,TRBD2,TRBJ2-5,TGCGCCAGCAGCCAAGACTCCGGGCTAGCGGGGGGGCCTCGACAGACCCAGTACTTC,CASSQDSGLAGGPRQTQYF
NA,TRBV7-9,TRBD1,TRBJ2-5,TGTGCCAGCAGCTTAGGCGCGACAGGGGCAGAGACCCAGTACTTC,CASSLGATGAETQYF
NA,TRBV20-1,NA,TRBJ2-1,TGCAGTGCTAGTGACTTCGGGGGTGACTACAATGAGCAGTTCTTC,CSASDFGGDYNEQFF
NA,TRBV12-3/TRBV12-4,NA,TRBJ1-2,TGTGCCAGCAGCCGGGATCGCGGGGGCTACACCTTC,CASSRDRGGYTF
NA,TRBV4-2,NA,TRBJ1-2,TGTGCCAGCAGCCAAGAGACTGGGGGCTACACCTTC,CASSQETGGYTF
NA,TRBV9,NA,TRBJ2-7,TGTGCCAGCAGCTCAGGGCTCCACGAGCAGTACTTC,CASSSGLHEQYF
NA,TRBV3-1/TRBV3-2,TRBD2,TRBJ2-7,TGTGCCAGCAGCCAAGAATCCAGCGGGGCCTACGAGCAGTACTTC,CASSQESSGAYEQYF
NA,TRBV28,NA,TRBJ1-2,TGTGCCAGCAGTGCCCGGGGTCGGAACTATGGCTACACCTTC,CASSARGRNYGYTF